The 19 T cell receptor beta chains below were found in one sample sequenced in a study of blood T cell repertoires in COVID-19. The table came from immunoSEQ multiplex PCR; TCRdb's copy has only in-frame clones and leaves some out. The sample lists 220,000 or so clones, around 86% seen once, with approximately 10% in the top ten. Material: peripheral blood. These receptors all come from a woman between 50 and 59 years old with COVID-19, enrolled during active disease.

The chain employs TRBV5-4 and TRBJ2-3; 11 bases align to TRBD2. Trimming took 5 bases from V and 8 from J; bases not matched to a gene: 16. There are 17 residues in the CDR3. Germline CDR1 and CDR2: SGHNT and YYREEE (reference sequence). The CDR3 DNA reads TGTGCCAGCAGGCGGGCCTTAGCGGGGGGGGAAATGGGTACGCAGTATTTT. This codes for CASRRALAGGEMGTQYF.

The chain links TRBV2 to TRBJ2-1; TRBD2 agrees at 9 bases. CDR1 and CDR2 from the germline V gene are SNHLY and FYNNEI. The CDR3 runs 13 residues. V was clipped by 9 bases and J by 4 bases; unmatched bases: 4. The CDR3 DNA sequence: TGTGCCAGTTCTAGCGGGATGTACAATGAGCAGTTCTTC. Its protein product is CASSSGMYNEQFF.

This sequence joins TRBV2 and TRBJ2-3; the match to TRBD1 covers 7 bases. Per the germline V gene, CDR1 is SNHLY and CDR2 is FYNNEI. Trimming removed 3 bases from V and 3 bases from J; junction bases left unmatched: 6. The CDR3 loop spans 15 amino acids. CDR3 loop: CASSDYRGFTDTQYF. The CDR3 nucleotides are TGTGCCAGCAGTGATTACAGGGGATTTACAGATACGCAGTATTTT.

The chain couples TRBV2 to TRBJ1-2; 7 bases align to TRBD1. V was clipped by 7 bases and J by 4 bases; unmatched bases: 12. The CDR3 sequence is 15 residues long. Germline V CDR1 and CDR2: SNHLY, FYNNEI. CDR3: CASTIDGTASYGYTF. CDR3 sequence (DNA): TGTGCCAGCACGATCGACGGGACAGCTTCCTATGGCTACACCTTC.

J is TRBJ1-1 and V is TRBV7-9, with unresolved D. Trimming left V 3 bases short and J 4 bases short, with 18 bases between. Germline loops: CDR1 SEHNR, CDR2 FQNEAQ (reference sequence). The CDR3 contains 16 residues. CDR3 region: CASSLMGLSGSTEAFF. The CDR3 region has the DNA TGTGCCAGCAGCTTGATGGGCCTATCGGGGAGCACTGAAGCTTTCTTT. The whole variable domain, remainder taken from reference TRBV7-9 and TRBJ1-1, is DTGVSQNPRHKITKRGQNVTFRCDPISEHNRLYWYRQTLGQGPEFLTYFQNEAQLEKSRLLSDRFSAERPKGSFSTLEIQRTEQGDSAMYLCASSLMGLSGSTEAFFGQGTRLTVV.

The chain uses TRBV2 and TRBJ1-3; tentatively, D is TRBD1 (5 bases). CDR1 is SNHLY and CDR2 is FYNNEI in the germline V gene. V shed 8 bases and J shed 0 bases, with 11 bases lying between them. The CDR3 length is 14 residues. CDR3 residues: CASQPRVSGNTIYF. The CDR3 DNA follows: TGTGCCAGCCAACCCAGGGTCTCTGGAAACACCATATATTTT.

This clone was observed a few times. V usage is TRBV7-9 and J usage is TRBJ2-7, with a possible D match to TRBD2 (6 bases). The CDR3 is 14 residues long. The germline V gene encodes CDR1 SEHNR and CDR2 FQNEAQ (reference sequence). V lost 3 bases and J lost 0, with 9 bases in between. Written as DNA, the CDR3 is TGTGCCAGCAGCTTCGGACTACCCTCCTACGAGCAGTACTTC. It is translated as CASSFGLPSYEQYF.

V is TRBV29-1 and J is TRBJ1-1; D remains unclear. With 4 bases removed from V and 4 bases from J, the gap between germline ends came to 19 bases. The CDR3 has 15 amino acids. From germline, CDR1 is SQVTM and CDR2 ANQGSEA. CDR3 amino acids: CSVGRGGGWSTEAFF. The CDR3 bases are TGCAGCGTTGGGCGTGGTGGAGGGTGGAGCACTGAAGCTTTCTTT.

The rearrangement uses TRBV2 and TRBJ2-3; 12 nucleotides align to TRBD1. V trimming: 8 bases; J trimming: 6 bases; junction bases outside the gene matches: 9. Germline V gene sequence: CDR1 SNHLY, CDR2 FYNNEI. CDR3 size: 15 residues. CDR3 amino acids: CASGYLGQGADTQYF. CDR3 in DNA: TGTGCCAGCGGATACTTGGGACAGGGGGCGGATACGCAGTATTTT.

The chain joins TRBV28 to TRBJ2-2, with 7 nucleotides matching TRBD1. Germline V gene lookup returns CDR1 MDHEN and CDR2 SYDVKM. V trimming: 6 bases; J trimming: 3 bases; junction bases outside the gene matches: 7. This CDR3 contains 15 residues. The chain's CDR3 is CASSLDRVDTGELFF. CDR3 coding DNA: TGTGCCAGCAGCTTAGACAGGGTGGACACCGGGGAGCTGTTTTTT.

This clone was recorded at least ten times. The germline gene is not matched at one end of the junction; a read error may be the cause. The CDR3 region has the DNA TGTGCCAGTAATATAGGGACAGTGTTTAGCAATCAGCCCCAGCATTTT. Translation: CASNIGTVFSNQPQHF. The chain is built from TRBV19 and TRBJ1-5; TRBD1 matches 7 bases. Germline lookup yields CDR1 LNHDA and CDR2 SQIVND (reference sequence). CDR3 length equals 16 residues.

The chain is built from TRBV5-4 and TRBJ2-1, with a possible D match to TRBD1 (7 bases). The length of the CDR3 is 14 residues. Germline lookup yields CDR1 SGHNT and CDR2 YYREEE (reference sequence). The ends were cut back, 4 bases at V and 7 bases at J, with 15 bases in the middle. CDR3: CASSRGGTANEQFF. The CDR3 nucleotides are TGTGCCAGCAGCCGTGGCGGGACAGCTAATGAGCAGTTCTTC.

The chain employs TRBV10-2 and TRBJ1-1; 7 nucleotides align to TRBD1. Per the germline V gene, CDR1 is WSHSY and CDR2 is SAAADI. This CDR3 contains 15 residues. The J segment lost 0 bases and the V segment lost 7 bases, leaving 8 bases of the junction unmatched. The CDR3 here is CASTVQGRMNTEAFF. The CDR3 DNA is TGCGCCAGCACCGTACAGGGGAGAATGAACACTGAAGCTTTCTTT.

The V gene is TRBV24-1, the J gene TRBJ1-5; D may be TRBD1 (5 bases). Trimming left V 2 bases short and J 7 bases short, with 8 bases between. CDR1 is KGHDR, CDR2 SFDVKD, per germline. CDR3 length: 13 residues. This chain's CDR3 is CATSDSGLQPQHF. The CDR3 coding sequence is TGTGCCACCAGTGATTCAGGGTTGCAGCCCCAGCATTTT.

The rearrangement uses TRBV6-5 and TRBJ1-1; D unclear. Germline-derived CDR1 and CDR2 are MNHEY and SVGAGI. The CDR3 extends over 10 amino acids. Deletions cut 6 bases from V and 10 bases from J, with 9 bases between. CDR3: CASSREGAFF. In DNA, the CDR3 is TGTGCCAGCAGCCGGGAGGGAGCTTTCTTT.

In this sample, this clone turned up once. The J gene is TRBJ2-1, the V gene TRBV6-6; tentatively, D is TRBD2 (6 bases). The CDR3 has 13 amino acids. Germline loops: CDR1 MNHNY, CDR2 SVGAGI (reference sequence). V was pared by 4 bases and J by 10 bases, with 14 bases between. DNA of the CDR3: TGTGCCAGCAGTTCCTATGGGGGGAACGAGCAGTTCTTC. Translated, it gives CASSSYGGNEQFF.

This clone came up a few times. The rearrangement joins TRBV9 to TRBJ1-1, with D unclear. The V and J ends lost 0 bases and 1 base respectively, with 4 bases between them. The CDR3 runs 13 residues. Germline V gives CDR1 SGDLS, CDR2 YYNGEE. This CDR3 reads CASSVDWNTEAFF. CDR3 nucleotides: TGTGCCAGCAGCGTAGACTGGAACACTGAAGCTTTCTTT.

The V gene is TRBV7-7, the J gene TRBJ1-1; TRBD1 agrees at 8 bases. From germline, CDR1 is SSHAT and CDR2 FNYEAQ (reference sequence). V lost 5 bases to trimming and J lost 3 bases; unmatched junction nucleotides: 8. The CDR3 is 15 amino acids. The CDR3 DNA sequence: TGTGCCAGCAGCCCCATTCAGGGGGCTTACACTGAAGCTTTCTTT. Translated: CASSPIQGAYTEAFF.

The chain carries TRBV7-2 and TRBJ1-6, with TRBD1 matching 9 bases. After removal of 2 bases from V and 10 bases from J, the junction contained 12 bases not matched to a gene. The CDR3 covers 17 residues. Germline CDR1 and CDR2: SGHTA and FQGNSA. CDR3 protein: CASSLSEQGAWESPLHF. In DNA form, the CDR3 reads TGTGCCAGCAGCTTAAGCGAACAGGGGGCATGGGAGTCACCCCTCCACTTT.